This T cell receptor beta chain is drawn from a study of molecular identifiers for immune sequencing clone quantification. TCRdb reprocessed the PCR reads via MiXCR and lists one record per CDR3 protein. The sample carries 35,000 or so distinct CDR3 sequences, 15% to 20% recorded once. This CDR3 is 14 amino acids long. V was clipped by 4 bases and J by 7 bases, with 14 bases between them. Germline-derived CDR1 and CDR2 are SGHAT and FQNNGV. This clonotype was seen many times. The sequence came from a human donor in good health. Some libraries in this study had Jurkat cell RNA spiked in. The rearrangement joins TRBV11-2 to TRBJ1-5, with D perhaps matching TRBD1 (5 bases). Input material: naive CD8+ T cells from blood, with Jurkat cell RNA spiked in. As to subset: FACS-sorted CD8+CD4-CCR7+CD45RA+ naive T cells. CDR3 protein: CASSSGTNRQPQHF. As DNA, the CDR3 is TGTGCCAGCAGCTCCGGGACGAATAGACAGCCCCAGCATTTT.